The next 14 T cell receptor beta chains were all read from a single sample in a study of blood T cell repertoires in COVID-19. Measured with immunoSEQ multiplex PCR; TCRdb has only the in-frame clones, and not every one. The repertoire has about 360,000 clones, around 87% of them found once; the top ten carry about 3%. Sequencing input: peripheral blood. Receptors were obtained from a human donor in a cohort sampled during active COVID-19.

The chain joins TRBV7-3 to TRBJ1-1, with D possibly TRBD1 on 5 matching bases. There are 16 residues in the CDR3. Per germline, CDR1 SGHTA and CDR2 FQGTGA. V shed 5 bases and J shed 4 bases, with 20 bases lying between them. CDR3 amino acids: CASSPAGGSDVTEAFF. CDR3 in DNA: TGTGCCAGCAGCCCAGCTGGGGGGTCGGATGTCACTGAAGCTTTCTTT. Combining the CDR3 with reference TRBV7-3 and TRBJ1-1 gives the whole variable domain GAGVSQTPSNKVTEKGKYVELRCDPISGHTALYWYRQSLGQGPEFLIYFQGTGAADDSGLPNDRFFAVRPEGSVSTLKIQRTERGDSAVYLCASSPAGGSDVTEAFFGQGTRLTVV.

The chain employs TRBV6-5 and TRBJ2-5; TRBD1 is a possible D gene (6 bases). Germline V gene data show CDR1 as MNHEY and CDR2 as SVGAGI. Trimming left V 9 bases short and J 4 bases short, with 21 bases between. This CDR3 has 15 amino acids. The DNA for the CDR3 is TGTGCCAGTAACCACCCAGGACAGTTCGGAGAGACCCAGTACTTC. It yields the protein CASNHPGQFGETQYF.

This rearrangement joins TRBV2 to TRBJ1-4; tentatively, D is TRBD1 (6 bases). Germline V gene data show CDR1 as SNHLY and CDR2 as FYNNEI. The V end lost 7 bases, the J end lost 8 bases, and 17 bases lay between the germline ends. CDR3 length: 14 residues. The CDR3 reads CASNLLARGEKLFF. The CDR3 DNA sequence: TGTGCCAGCAACCTCCTTGCCAGGGGCGAAAAACTGTTTTTT.

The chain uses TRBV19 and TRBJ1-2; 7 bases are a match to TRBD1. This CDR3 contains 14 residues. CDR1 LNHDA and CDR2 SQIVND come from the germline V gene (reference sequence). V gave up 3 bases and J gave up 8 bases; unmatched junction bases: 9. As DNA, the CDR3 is TGTGCCAGTAGTATCTTCGACAGGGCAGGAGGCTACACCTTC. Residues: CASSIFDRAGGYTF.

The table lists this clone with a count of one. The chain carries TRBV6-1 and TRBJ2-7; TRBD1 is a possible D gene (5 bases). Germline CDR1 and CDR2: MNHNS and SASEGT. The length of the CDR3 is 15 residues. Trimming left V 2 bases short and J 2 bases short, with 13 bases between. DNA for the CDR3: TGTGCCAGCAGTGAACAGGGAAGACTTACCTACGAGCAGTACTTC. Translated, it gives CASSEQGRLTYEQYF.

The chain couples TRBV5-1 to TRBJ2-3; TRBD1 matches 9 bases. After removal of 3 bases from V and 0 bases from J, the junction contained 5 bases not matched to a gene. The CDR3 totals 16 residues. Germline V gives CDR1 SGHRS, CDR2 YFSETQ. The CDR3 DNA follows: TGCGCCAGCAGCTCACAGGGGGCAGTGAGCACAGATACGCAGTATTTT. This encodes CASSSQGAVSTDTQYF.

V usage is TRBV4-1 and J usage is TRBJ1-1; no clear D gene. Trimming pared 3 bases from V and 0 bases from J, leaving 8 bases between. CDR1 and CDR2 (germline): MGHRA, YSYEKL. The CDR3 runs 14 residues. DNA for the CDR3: TGCGCCAGCAGCCAGCTTACACTGAACACTGAAGCTTTCTTT. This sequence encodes CASSQLTLNTEAFF.

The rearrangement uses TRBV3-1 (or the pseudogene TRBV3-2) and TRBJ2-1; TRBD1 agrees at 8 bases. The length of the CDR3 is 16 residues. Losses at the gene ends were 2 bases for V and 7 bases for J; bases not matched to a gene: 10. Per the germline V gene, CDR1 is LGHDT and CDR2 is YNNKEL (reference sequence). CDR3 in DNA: TGTGCCAGCAGCCAAAATCCCGGACAGGGTCGGAATGAGCAGTTCTTC. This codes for CASSQNPGQGRNEQFF.

The CDR3 here is CASSKGQGSTYEQYF. As DNA, the CDR3 is TGCGCCAGCAGCAAGGGACAGGGGTCAACTTACGAGCAGTACTTC. The gene calls are TRBV5-1 and TRBJ2-7; 10 bases align to TRBD1. Per germline, CDR1 SGHRS and CDR2 YFSETQ. J was trimmed by 4 bases and V by 4 bases; bases with no gene match: 8. The CDR3 extends over 15 amino acids.

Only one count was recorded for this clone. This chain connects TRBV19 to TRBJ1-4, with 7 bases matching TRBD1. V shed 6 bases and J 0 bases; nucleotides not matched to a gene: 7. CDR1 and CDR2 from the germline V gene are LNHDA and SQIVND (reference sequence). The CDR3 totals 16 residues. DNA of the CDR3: TGTGCCAGTAGATCACCCGGACAGGCAACTAATGAAAAACTGTTTTTT. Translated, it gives CASRSPGQATNEKLFF.

CDR3 bases: TGTGCCACCAGTGATTTGACGTGGGGAGACACTGAAGCTTTCTTT. This translates into CATSDLTWGDTEAFF. This chain joins TRBV24-1 and TRBJ1-1; D unresolved. This CDR3 is 15 amino acids long. From germline, CDR1 is KGHDR and CDR2 SFDVKD. V was clipped by 0 bases and J by 3 bases, with 10 bases between them.

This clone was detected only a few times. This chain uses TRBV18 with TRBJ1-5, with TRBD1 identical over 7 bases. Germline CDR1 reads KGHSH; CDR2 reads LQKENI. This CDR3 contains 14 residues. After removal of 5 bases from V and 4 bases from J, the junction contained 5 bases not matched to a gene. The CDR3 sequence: CASSTGTDNQPQHF. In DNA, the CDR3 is TGTGCCAGCTCAACGGGGACAGATAATCAGCCCCAGCATTTT.

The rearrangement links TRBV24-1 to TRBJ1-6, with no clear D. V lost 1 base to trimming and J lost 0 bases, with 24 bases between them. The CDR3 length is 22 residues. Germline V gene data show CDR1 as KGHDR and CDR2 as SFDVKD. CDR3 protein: CATSDFPPWGATRSSYNSPLHF. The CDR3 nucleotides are TGTGCCACCAGTGATTTCCCCCCCTGGGGAGCAACCCGCAGCTCCTATAATTCACCCCTCCACTTT.

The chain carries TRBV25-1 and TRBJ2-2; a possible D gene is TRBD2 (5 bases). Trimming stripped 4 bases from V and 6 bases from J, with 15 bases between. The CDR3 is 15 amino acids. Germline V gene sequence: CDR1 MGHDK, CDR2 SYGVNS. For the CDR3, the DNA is TGTGCCAGCAGTGCCAGTAGAGGGCCCGCCGGGGAGCTGTTTTTT. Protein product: CASSASRGPAGELFF. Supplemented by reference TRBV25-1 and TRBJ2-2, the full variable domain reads EADIYQTPRYLVIGTGKKITLECSQTMGHDKMYWYQQDPGMELHLIHYSYGVNSTEKGDLSSESTVSRIRTEHFPLTLESARPSHTSQYLCASSASRGPAGELFFGEGSRLTVL.